The 26 T cell receptor beta chains given below trace back to one sample, sequenced in a study of glioma-infiltrating T cells. Using RNA template, CDR3s of TCR alpha and beta were amplified with iRepertoire arm-PCR. TCRdb analysed the multiplex PCR reads with MiXCR anew, one entry per CDR3 protein. The table includes about 130,000 distinct CDR3 sequences, more than 20% detected once. Specimen: glioma tissue, nonneoplastic brain tissue, or PBMCs (not recorded which). Receptor source: a human donor with low-grade glioma or glioblastoma, undergoing nonglioma brain surgery, or in good health (not recorded which).

The sample holds many counts of this clonotype. This sequence joins TRBV20-1 and TRBJ1-4; 9 bases fit TRBD1. Germline-derived CDR1 and CDR2 are DFQATT and SNEGSKA (reference sequence). The CDR3 is 15 amino acids. J was trimmed by 3 bases and V by 5 bases; bases with no gene match: 7. This chain's CDR3 is CSAEPGQGANEKLFF. The CDR3 region has the DNA TGCAGTGCTGAACCGGGACAGGGCGCTAATGAAAAACTGTTTTTT.

In its sample, this clonotype was seen once. This sequence may be a read error, since a much larger clone differs from it by one base. This chain uses TRBV4-1 with TRBJ1-5; unclear D gene. Germline CDR1 reads MGHRA; CDR2 reads YSYEKL. This CDR3 has 15 amino acids. Here the CDR3 DNA reads TGCGCCAGCGGCCAAGGGCAGAATAGCAATCAGCCCCAGCATTTT. This translates into CASGQGQNSNQPQHF.

This clonotype was seen at least ten times. The V call is TRBV25-1, the J call TRBJ1-6; 7 bases match TRBD1. The CDR3 covers 14 residues. V lost 5 bases, J lost 4 bases, and 2 bases stayed unmatched. Per germline, CDR1 MGHDK and CDR2 SYGVNS. This CDR3 is CASSSTGYNSPLHF. The CDR3 nucleotides read TGTGCCAGCAGTTCGACAGGGTATAATTCACCCCTCCACTTT.

About this clonotype: The junction departs from the called germline gene at one end, perhaps through a read error. The CDR3 DNA reads TGTGCCAGCAGCTTAGGGGCGTTAAACATTCAGTACTTC. Amino acid sequence: CASSLGALNIQYF. This chain links TRBV12-3 or TRBV12-4 with TRBJ2-4; a possible D gene is TRBD1 (5 bases). The length of the CDR3 is 13 residues.

Of note for this clonotype: This could be a read error, since a much larger clone is one nucleotide away. The CDR3 nucleotides read TGTGCCAGCCGCTTATGGCCTAGCGGGCCCACAGATACGCAGTATTTT. This gives the protein CASRLWPSGPTDTQYF. V gene TRBV7-9 combines with J gene TRBJ2-3; 8 nucleotides line up with TRBD2. This CDR3 comprises 16 residues. Germline values: CDR1 SEHNR, CDR2 FQNEAQ (reference sequence).

A remark on this clonotype: A much larger clone differs from this one at a single base, so this may be a read error. The V gene is TRBV7-2, the J gene TRBJ2-7; D is unclear. V was clipped by 4 bases and J by 2 bases, with 9 bases between them. Per the germline V gene, CDR1 is SGHTA and CDR2 is FQGNSA. The CDR3 sequence is 13 residues long. The chain's CDR3 is CASSSKYTYEQYF. The CDR3 DNA sequence: TGTGCCAGCAGCTCCAAGTACACCTACGAGCAGTACTTC. The entire variable domain, with the rest obtained from reference TRBV7-2 and TRBJ2-7, is as follows: GAGVSQSPSNKVTEKGKDVELRCDPISGHTALYWYRQSLGQGLEFLIYFQGNSAPDKSGLPSDRFSAERTGGSVSTLTIQRTQQEDSAVYLCASSSKYTYEQYFGPGTRLTVT.

This clonotype was seen repeatedly, ten times or more. The J gene is TRBJ2-5, the V gene TRBV2, with TRBD2 matching over 8 bases. V lost 8 bases to trimming and J lost 5 bases; unmatched junction nucleotides: 10. The CDR3 consists of 14 residues. Germline assignment: CDR1 SNHLY and CDR2 FYNNEI. As DNA, the CDR3 is TGTGCCAGCTTCCTCATTCCGGGGGGGGAGACCCAGTACTTC. It is translated as CASFLIPGGETQYF.

At least ten counts were recorded for this clonotype. This sequence joins TRBV6-1 and TRBJ2-7; 8 positions agree with TRBD2. V shed 7 bases, J shed 4 bases, and the junction held 12 bases outside the gene matches. The CDR3 has 15 residues. The V gene's germline CDR1 is MNHNS and CDR2 SASEGT. CDR3 nucleotides: TGTGCCAGCAACCCGGGCCAGCGGGAGAGTTACGAGCAGTACTTC. Encoded protein: CASNPGQRESYEQYF.

In this sample, this clonotype turned up a few times. J is TRBJ1-6 and V is TRBV10-3; the D is unclear. The CDR3 totals 15 residues. Germline CDR1 reads ENHRY; CDR2 reads SYGVKD. V was trimmed by 0 bases and J by 5 bases, leaving 8 bases between them. As DNA, the CDR3 is TGTGCCATCAGTGAGTCGTTCCAGCATAATTCACCCCTCCACTTT. Its translation: CAISESFQHNSPLHF.

Note on this clonotype: Its ends do not fully match the called genes, so a read error is possible. The V and J genes are TRBV20-1 and TRBJ2-1; weak D call: TRBD2 (5 bases). Germline CDR1 is DFQATT and CDR2 is SNEGSKA (reference sequence). The CDR3 is made up of 12 amino acids. This CDR3 is CSTRGTIYEQFF. The CDR3 DNA sequence: TGCAGTACTAGAGGTACTATCTACGAGCAGTTCTTC.

This clonotype was counted many times. V usage is TRBV28 and J usage is TRBJ2-5; D is possibly TRBD1 or TRBD2 (5 bases each). The CDR3 sequence is 16 residues long. Trimming left V 3 bases short and J 5 bases short, with 19 bases between. The germline V gene has CDR1 MDHEN and CDR2 SYDVKM. CDR3 DNA sequence: TGTGCCAGCAGTTTTCCGAGGGGTAACCCTTGGGAGACCCAGTACTTC. Its protein product is CASSFPRGNPWETQYF.

There are many counts of this clonotype. The chain combines TRBV6-6 with TRBJ2-7; 7 bases are shared with TRBD1. The V gene end was trimmed by 2 bases and the J gene end by 7 bases; junction bases not matched to a gene: 11. This CDR3 comprises 15 residues. CDR1 and CDR2 from the germline V gene are MNHNY and SVGAGI (reference sequence). The CDR3 nucleotides are TGTGCCAGCAGTTACGCCGGGACAGCCCAGGGAGAGCAGTACTTC. Translation: CASSYAGTAQGEQYF.

In its sample, this clonotype was seen a few times. The chain joins TRBV11-2 to TRBJ1-5; 8 bases fit TRBD1. In germline, CDR1 is SGHAT, CDR2 FQNNGV. The V segment lost 5 bases and the J segment 2 bases; nucleotides outside the gene matches: 5. This CDR3 comprises 15 residues. CDR3 DNA sequence: TGTGCCAGCAGCACGGGACAGGCGGGCAATCAGCCCCAGCATTTT. Amino acid sequence: CASSTGQAGNQPQHF.

In its sample, this clonotype was seen many times. J is TRBJ1-2 and V is TRBV19; D is uncertain. CDR1 and CDR2 from the germline V gene are LNHDA and SQIVND (reference sequence). Trimming stripped 5 bases from V and 0 bases from J, with 22 bases between. The CDR3 is made up of 18 amino acids. In nucleotides, the CDR3 is TGTGCCAGTAGTCCCGAGGACTTGTCTTCCACCTCTAACTATGGCTACACCTTC. It yields the protein CASSPEDLSSTSNYGYTF.

With respect to this clonotype: This clone may be a read error of a much larger clone one base away. This chain links TRBV12-3 or TRBV12-4 with TRBJ2-5; perhaps TRBD2 as D (6 bases). The CDR3 is 13 amino acids. This CDR3 reads CASSFPGAKTRYF. The CDR3 region has the DNA TGTGCCAGCAGTTTTCCGGGAGCAAAGACCCGGTACTTC.

This clonotype was found many times. The V gene is TRBV27, the J gene TRBJ2-7; the D is unclear. The length of the CDR3 is 15 residues. The V end lost 5 bases, the J end lost 4 bases, and 18 bases lay between the germline ends. CDR1 and CDR2 (germline): MNHEY, SMNVEV (reference sequence). For the CDR3, the DNA is TGTGCCAGCAGTCTCGGTTCAACCCAGCTGTACGAGCAGTACTTC. This sequence encodes CASSLGSTQLYEQYF.

Concerning this clonotype: A clone one base away is much larger, so this may be a read error. This rearrangement joins TRBV7-2 to TRBJ2-1; D gene ambiguous. Germline CDR1 and CDR2: SGHTA and FQGNSA. The length of the CDR3 is 12 residues. Deletions cut 8 bases from V and 5 bases from J, with 10 bases between. CDR3 bases: TGTGCCAGCGGCACCTACAACAATGAGCAGTTCTTC. Its translation is CASGTYNNEQFF.

The rearrangement joins TRBV12-3 or TRBV12-4 to TRBJ2-7, with D possibly being TRBD1 (5 bases). Trimming removed 8 bases from V and 6 bases from J, with 20 bases in between. CDR3 size: 14 residues. CDR3 loop: CASFRAGSLGEQYF. The CDR3 DNA sequence: TGTGCCAGCTTTCGTGCAGGGTCGCTTGGCGAGCAGTACTTC.

This clonotype was counted many times. Here the CDR3 reads CASRRGQGYEQYF. CDR3 DNA sequence: TGTGCCAGCAGACGTGGACAGGGCTACGAGCAGTACTTC. The V call is TRBV28, the J call TRBJ2-7; TRBD1 matches at 8 bases. This CDR3 contains 13 residues. Germline CDR1 reads MDHEN; CDR2 reads SYDVKM. The ends lost 6 bases at V and 3 bases at J; junction bases unmatched: 4. Full variable domain (missing parts from reference TRBV28 and TRBJ2-7): DVKVTQSSRYLVKRTGEKVFLECVQDMDHENMFWYRQDPGLGLRLIYFSYDVKMKEKGDIPEGYSVSREKKERFSLILESASTNQTSMYLCASRRGQGYEQYFGPGTRLTVT.

This clonotype was seen at least ten times. The chain joins TRBV19 to TRBJ1-2; D not resolved. CDR1 is LNHDA, CDR2 SQIVND, per germline (reference sequence). The CDR3 covers 14 residues. The V end was cut by 5 bases, the J end by 4 bases, with 14 bases between. CDR3 DNA: TGTGCCAGTAGTCAGCCAGGATTACTCTATGGCTACACCTTC. It codes for CASSQPGLLYGYTF.

The rearrangement uses TRBV6-6 and TRBJ2-1; D might be TRBD2 (6 bases). This CDR3 region has 17 residues. V was cut by 1 base and J by 3 bases, with 16 bases left in between. Germline CDR1 and CDR2: MNHNY and SVGAGI (reference sequence). For the CDR3, the DNA is TGTGCCAGCAGTTACTTGCGCGGCGGTAGCGGCTACAATGAGCAGTTCTTC. Encoded protein: CASSYLRGGSGYNEQFF.

This clonotype was seen many times. The chain joins TRBV7-2 to TRBJ2-1; 13 bases line up with TRBD2. This CDR3 has 15 amino acids. V lost 6 bases to trimming and J lost 5 bases; unmatched junction nucleotides: 4. Germline CDR1 is SGHTA and CDR2 is FQGNSA. CDR3 bases: TGTGCCAGCAGACTCGGGACTAGCGGGAACAATGAGCAGTTCTTC. Its translation is CASRLGTSGNNEQFF.

This chain joins TRBV7-9 and TRBJ1-2; D might be TRBD1 (5 bases). The CDR3 is 15 amino acids. Per the germline V gene, CDR1 is SEHNR and CDR2 is FQNEAQ (reference sequence). V lost 1 base, J lost 6 bases, and 15 bases lay in between. Here the CDR3 reads CASSLDVSTDNGYTF. Here the CDR3 DNA reads TGTGCCAGCAGCTTAGATGTGTCGACAGATAATGGCTACACCTTC.

The chain joins TRBV5-8 to TRBJ2-7, with TRBD1 matching over 8 bases. CDR1 is SGHTS, CDR2 YDEGEE, per germline. The CDR3 spans 12 residues. The V gene end was trimmed by 7 bases and the J gene end by 3 bases; junction bases not matched to a gene: 3. The CDR3: CASADRGYEQYF. The CDR3 nucleotides are TGTGCCAGCGCCGACAGGGGCTACGAGCAGTACTTC.

V is TRBV10-2 and J is TRBJ2-6; D gene uncertain. CDR3 length equals 17 residues. The germline V gene has CDR1 WSHSY and CDR2 SAAADI. Trimming left V 11 bases short and J 3 bases short, with 23 bases between. The CDR3 region is CAARPGPLEDGANVLTF. CDR3 DNA sequence: TGCGCCGCTCGCCCCGGACCCCTGGAAGATGGGGCCAACGTCCTGACTTTC.

This clonotype was seen ten or more times. A read error may account for a junction end that differs from germline. V usage is TRBV5-4 and J usage is TRBJ2-3, with D perhaps matching TRBD2 (6 bases). The germline gives CDR1 SGHNT, CDR2 YYREEE (reference sequence). The CDR3 sequence is 15 residues long. CDR3 protein: CASSQSGLSTDTQYF. Written as DNA, the CDR3 is TGCGCCAGCAGCCAATCAGGACTAAGCACAGATACGCAGTATTTT. The complete variable domain, with remaining parts taken from reference TRBV5-4 and TRBJ2-3, reads ETGVTQSPTHLIKTRGQQVTLRCSSQSGHNTVSWYQQALGQGPQFIFQYYREEENGRGNFPPRFSGLQFPNYSSELNVNALELDDSALYLCASSQSGLSTDTQYFGPGTRLTVL.